The 28 T cell receptor beta chains below were found in one sample sequenced in a study of blood T cell repertoires in COVID-19. Profiled with immunoSEQ multiplex PCR; TCRdb holds only in-frame clones, not every one. Found here are fewer than 400,000 clones, roughly 90% of them singletons; the top ten hold about 8.9%. Material for sequencing was PBMCs or T cells enriched from blood (not recorded which). The receptor source for this set is a woman younger than 30 who had recovered from COVID-19.

V is TRBV19 and J is TRBJ1-2; D possibly corresponds to TRBD1 (6 bases). The CDR3 is made up of 13 amino acids. From germline, CDR1 is LNHDA and CDR2 SQIVND (reference sequence). V was shortened by 9 bases and J by 8 bases, with 19 bases between the two germline ends. The CDR3 DNA sequence: TGTGCCAGCAATCCACCTACAGGGAACGGCTACACCTTC. Its translation: CASNPPTGNGYTF.

This clone has only one observation. The J gene is TRBJ1-1, the V gene TRBV7-9; the D gene is possibly TRBD1 (5 bases). V dropped 1 base and J dropped 10 bases, with 10 bases sitting between them. The length of the CDR3 is 12 residues. The V gene's germline CDR1 is SEHNR and CDR2 FQNEAQ (reference sequence). The DNA of the CDR3 is TGTGCCAGCAGCTTAGTTTTCGGGGGAGCTTTCTTT. Its protein is CASSLVFGGAFF.

The V gene is TRBV9, the J gene TRBJ2-7, with D possibly TRBD2 on 5 matching bases. Germline V gives CDR1 SGDLS, CDR2 YYNGEE. The ends were cut back, 0 bases at V and 1 base at J, with 11 bases in the middle. The CDR3 is made up of 15 amino acids. CDR3 amino acids: CASSVEEEPSYEQYF. The CDR3 region has the DNA TGTGCCAGCAGCGTAGAGGAGGAACCTTCCTACGAGCAGTACTTC.

The V and J genes are TRBV7-8 and TRBJ2-1, with 12 bases aligning to TRBD1. Germline loops: CDR1 SGHVS, CDR2 FQNEAQ. V lost 5 bases and J lost 8; bases outside the gene matches: 7. The CDR3 contains 15 residues. CDR3 sequence: CASSAPGQGAHEQFF. CDR3 in DNA: TGTGCCAGCAGCGCCCCGGGACAGGGGGCACATGAGCAGTTCTTC.

The J gene is TRBJ1-2, the V gene TRBV12-3 or TRBV12-4; perhaps TRBD1 as D (6 bases). This CDR3 has 13 residues. V lost 3 bases, J lost 6 bases, and 11 bases lay in between. CDR3: CASSFGGLNGYTF. The CDR3 DNA follows: TGTGCCAGCAGTTTTGGGGGCTTGAATGGCTACACCTTC.

This chain connects TRBV30 to TRBJ2-3; 8 bases are shared with TRBD1. Looked up from germline, CDR1 is GTSNPN and CDR2 is SVGIG (reference sequence). V lost 5 bases, J lost 6 bases, and 7 bases stayed unmatched. The CDR3 covers 13 residues. The CDR3 region is CAWETGAGDTQYF. Here the CDR3 DNA reads TGTGCCTGGGAGACAGGGGCAGGGGATACGCAGTATTTT.

The V gene is TRBV5-4, the J gene TRBJ2-1; TRBD2 aligns across 8 bases. With 3 bases clipped from V and 4 bases from J, the junction kept 12 bases outside the gene matches. This CDR3 has 17 residues. Germline V gene lookup returns CDR1 SGHNT and CDR2 YYREEE (reference sequence). CDR3 sequence: CASSSQRPGLGYNEQFF. In nucleotides, the CDR3 is TGTGCCAGCAGCTCGCAACGGCCGGGACTAGGGTACAATGAGCAGTTCTTC.

This rearrangement joins TRBV5-1 to TRBJ1-4; 9 bases map to TRBD1. The J segment lost 8 bases and the V segment lost 1 base, leaving 3 bases of the junction unmatched. The CDR3 runs to 14 residues. Germline V CDR1 and CDR2: SGHRS, YFSETQ. The CDR3 reads CASSLRTGEEKLFF. The CDR3 bases are TGCGCCAGCAGCTTGAGGACAGGGGAAGAAAAACTGTTTTTT.

This chain connects TRBV6-5 to TRBJ1-1; D uncertain. The CDR3 totals 12 residues. The V gene lost 4 bases and the J gene lost 7 bases, with 10 bases spanning the gap. Germline lookup yields CDR1 MNHEY and CDR2 SVGAGI. In DNA form, the CDR3 reads TGTGCCAGCAGTTCGTTTTCAGGTGAAGCTTTCTTT. Translated: CASSSFSGEAFF.

This clone was recorded once. The CDR3 DNA sequence: TGTGCCAGCAGCTACCGCAACCTTCTAGGGGCAACTAATGAAAAACTGTTTTTT. Amino acid sequence: CASSYRNLLGATNEKLFF. This rearrangement joins TRBV7-2 to TRBJ1-4, with D possibly being TRBD1 (5 bases). The CDR3 has 18 residues. V was cut by 4 bases and J by 0 bases, with 18 bases left in between. Germline lookup yields CDR1 SGHTA and CDR2 FQGNSA. The complete variable domain, with remaining parts taken from reference TRBV7-2 and TRBJ1-4, reads GAGVSQSPSNKVTEKGKDVELRCDPISGHTALYWYRQSLGQGLEFLIYFQGNSAPDKSGLPSDRFSAERTGGSVSTLTIQRTQQEDSAVYLCASSYRNLLGATNEKLFFGSGTQLSVL.

The chain is built from TRBV9 and TRBJ2-3; D possibly corresponds to TRBD2 (6 bases). Per germline, CDR1 SGDLS and CDR2 YYNGEE. There are 16 residues in the CDR3. The V end was cut by 0 bases, the J end by 0 bases, with 11 bases between. In DNA form, the CDR3 reads TGTGCCAGCAGCGTAGGAGTAGCGGCAAGCACAGATACGCAGTATTTT. Translated: CASSVGVAASTDTQYF.

A word on this clone: Other DNA sequences in the sample encode the same CDR3. The chain couples TRBV7-3 to TRBJ2-5; D gene ambiguous. The germline gives CDR1 SGHTA, CDR2 FQGTGA. CDR3 size: 13 residues. The V and J ends lost 1 base and 5 bases respectively, with 8 bases between them. The CDR3 loop is CASSLNPRETQYF. The CDR3 region has the DNA TGTGCCAGCAGCTTAAATCCCAGGGAGACCCAGTACTTC.

This clone appeared once. This sequence joins TRBV12-5 and TRBJ1-1, with 8 bases aligning to TRBD1. CDR1 is LGHNT, CDR2 FRNRAP, per germline. This CDR3 comprises 15 residues. Trimming cost V 5 bases and J 4 bases; bases outside gene matches: 9. CDR3 nucleotides: TGTGCTAGTGGTAAAGACAGGGGAACCATCACTGAAGCTTTCTTT. It codes for CASGKDRGTITEAFF.

The chain carries TRBV28 and TRBJ1-2, with no clear D. Germline assignment: CDR1 MDHEN and CDR2 SYDVKM. V dropped 10 bases and J dropped 6 bases, with 9 bases sitting between them. This CDR3 region has 10 residues. The CDR3 region is CATRLNGYTF. The DNA for the CDR3 is TGTGCCACGCGGCTAAATGGCTACACCTTC.

V is TRBV28 and J is TRBJ2-7; D is possibly TRBD1 (6 bases). CDR3 length: 14 amino acids. CDR1 MDHEN and CDR2 SYDVKM come from the germline V gene. V dropped 2 bases and J dropped 2 bases, with 10 bases sitting between them. CDR3 in amino acids: CASSLHGQTYEQYF. CDR3 in DNA: TGTGCCAGCAGTTTACACGGACAGACCTACGAGCAGTACTTC.

This sequence joins TRBV28 and TRBJ1-1, with 11 nucleotides matching TRBD1. CDR1 is MDHEN, CDR2 SYDVKM, per germline. The CDR3 covers 15 residues. V was pared by 4 bases and J by 4 bases, with 5 bases of the junction left unmatched. The CDR3 loop is CASSSGGTGGTEAFF. The CDR3 bases are TGTGCCAGCAGTTCGGGAGGGACAGGGGGCACTGAAGCTTTCTTT.

The rearrangement joins TRBV5-1 to TRBJ2-6; D is undetermined. Trimming removed 1 base at V and 0 bases at J, with 11 bases between. The CDR3 contains 17 residues. Germline V gene lookup returns CDR1 SGHRS and CDR2 YFSETQ. CDR3 sequence reads: CASSLFLSTSGANVLTF. The CDR3 nucleotides are TGCGCCAGCAGCTTGTTTCTTAGCACCTCTGGGGCCAACGTCCTGACTTTC.

The rearrangement uses TRBV10-3 and TRBJ1-5; perhaps TRBD1 as D (5 bases). The V and J ends lost 2 bases and 0 bases respectively, with 8 bases between them. CDR1 is ENHRY, CDR2 SYGVKD, per germline. The CDR3 is 15 residues long. The CDR3 reads CAISEKGLSNQPQHF. Here the CDR3 DNA reads TGTGCCATCAGTGAGAAGGGGCTTAGCAATCAGCCCCAGCATTTT.

This chain connects TRBV15 to TRBJ2-1; TRBD2 matches at 13 bases. CDR1 LNHNV and CDR2 YYDKDF come from the germline V gene (reference sequence). This CDR3 spans 15 amino acids. V shed 5 bases and J 7 bases; nucleotides not matched to a gene: 5. CDR3 nucleotides: TGTGCCACCAGCGCGAGGACTAGCGGGGGTAATGAGCAGTTCTTC. Protein: CATSARTSGGNEQFF.

This chain uses TRBV7-2 with TRBJ2-1; 9 nucleotides match TRBD2. There are 14 residues in the CDR3. The V gene's germline CDR1 is SGHTA and CDR2 FQGNSA. J was trimmed by 6 bases and V by 5 bases; bases with no gene match: 5. The CDR3: CASSRTGLANEQFF. The CDR3 DNA sequence: TGTGCCAGCAGCCGTACGGGACTAGCCAATGAGCAGTTCTTC.

This rearrangement joins TRBV28 to TRBJ2-7; tentative D call: TRBD1 (9 bases). CDR3 length: 19 amino acids. In germline, CDR1 is MDHEN, CDR2 SYDVKM. V lost 5 bases, J lost 6 bases, and 32 bases lay in between. The CDR3 DNA is TGTGCCAGCAGTCACAGGGGGCTTTGGCGGGGGGAGAATGGGCTCGAGCAGTACTTC. It specifies CASSHRGLWRGENGLEQYF.

The J gene is TRBJ1-2, the V gene TRBV28; weak D call: TRBD1 (6 bases). V was trimmed by 6 bases and J by 11 bases, leaving 16 bases between them. The length of the CDR3 is 12 residues. The germline V gene encodes CDR1 MDHEN and CDR2 SYDVKM. The CDR3 is CASSSGDRRYTF. The CDR3 coding sequence is TGTGCCAGCAGCAGCGGAGACAGGAGATACACCTTC.

The V and J genes are TRBV21-1 and TRBJ2-3; the table's D call, TRBD2, was not checked against the DNA. TRBV21-1 counts as a pseudogene. The CDR3 spans 17 residues. The CDR3 DNA reads TGTGCCAGCAGCAAAGATCATGGAGCGGGGACACCTCGGTCGCAGTATTTT. Amino acid sequence: CASSKDHGAGTPRSQYF.

The chain's CDR3 is CASSYRLNTDTQYF. The CDR3 nucleotides are TGTGCCAGCAGTTACCGTCTAAACACAGATACGCAGTATTTT. The chain uses TRBV6-5 and TRBJ2-3, with D uncertain. CDR3 size: 14 residues. The germline CDR1 and CDR2 sequences are MNHEY and SVGAGI. The V gene lost 2 bases and the J gene lost 2 bases, with 8 bases spanning the gap.

The V call is TRBV7-9, the J call TRBJ2-3; D not resolved. This CDR3 has 16 residues. Trimming shortened V by 5 bases and J by 0 bases, and 15 bases separated the two germline ends. CDR1 and CDR2 (germline): SEHNR, FQNEAQ (reference sequence). CDR3 bases: TGTGCCAGCAGCGCCTCGCCGAGGTCTAGCACAGATACGCAGTATTTT. Amino acid sequence: CASSASPRSSTDTQYF. The complete variable domain, with remaining parts taken from reference TRBV7-9 and TRBJ2-3, reads DTGVSQNPRHKITKRGQNVTFRCDPISEHNRLYWYRQTLGQGPEFLTYFQNEAQLEKSRLLSDRFSAERPKGSFSTLEIQRTEQGDSAMYLCASSASPRSSTDTQYFGPGTRLTVL.

This chain joins TRBV11-2 and TRBJ2-7; TRBD2 might be the D (7 bases). Trimming shortened V by 2 bases and J by 3 bases, and 14 bases separated the two germline ends. Germline CDR1 is SGHAT and CDR2 is FQNNGV. The CDR3 has 15 residues. This chain's CDR3 is CASSLPRGANYEQYF. The CDR3 nucleotides are TGTGCCAGCAGCTTACCCCGGGGGGCCAACTACGAGCAGTACTTC.

The rearrangement links TRBV5-4 to TRBJ2-1; 9 bases fit TRBD2. Germline-derived CDR1 and CDR2 are SGHNT and YYREEE (reference sequence). The CDR3 is 15 amino acids. The ends lost 0 bases at V and 7 bases at J; junction bases unmatched: 5. As DNA, the CDR3 is TGTGCCAGCAGCTTGGGGCTAGCGGGGCAGAATGAGCAGTTCTTC. As protein: CASSLGLAGQNEQFF.

This sequence joins TRBV5-1 and TRBJ2-3; D perhaps matches TRBD1 (5 bases). Germline loops: CDR1 SGHRS, CDR2 YFSETQ. The V end was cut by 7 bases, the J end by 0 bases, with 18 bases between. This CDR3 region has 16 residues. The CDR3 reads CASGKGLGDSTDTQYF. CDR3 bases: TGCGCCAGCGGAAAGGGGCTAGGTGACAGCACAGATACGCAGTATTTT.